This is a list of T cell receptor beta chains from one sample in a study of blood T cell repertoires in COVID-19. Produced via immunoSEQ multiplex PCR; TCRdb's table is partial and in-frame only. The sample records more than 300,000 clones, roughly 90% being singletons. The material sequenced was peripheral blood. Receptor source: a woman in her sixties or seventies with COVID-19, enrolled during active disease. Both conserved end residues are part of each CDR3. D genes are given only for firm matches. Clone size is stated in some rows and not others, as once, few, many or a class when expanded.

v_gene	d_gene	abundance	j_gene	CDR3nt	CDR3aa
TRBV11-2	TRBD1	-	TRBJ2-5	TGTGCCAGCAGCCCCGGACAGGGGGGTCAAGAGACCCAGTACTTC	CASSPGQGGQETQYF
TRBV5-6	-	-	TRBJ1-1	TGTGCCAGCAGCTTGATAAGGGGCGCTTTGAACACTGAAGCTTTCTTT	CASSLIRGALNTEAFF
TRBV12-5	TRBD2	-	TRBJ2-4	TGTGCTAGTGCCTCGGGAGGTTTGGACAAAAACATTCAGTACTTC	CASASGGLDKNIQYF
TRBV5-1	TRBD1	few	TRBJ1-2	TGCGCCAGCAGCTTGGGGACAGGGGATGGCTACACCTTC	CASSLGTGDGYTF
TRBV2	TRBD1	-	TRBJ2-5	TGTGCCAGCAGTGAACCGGGACAGGGGACAACCCAGTACTTC	CASSEPGQGTTQYF
TRBV7-9	-	-	TRBJ2-3	TGTGCCAGCAGCTTAGCACCGGCAGATACGCAGTATTTT	CASSLAPADTQYF
TRBV27	-	-	TRBJ1-1	TGTGCCAGCAGCCCATGGGGGGGGCGAGCTTTCTTT	CASSPWGGRAFF
TRBV9	-	-	TRBJ1-6	TGTGCCAGCAGCGCCAACGTCCTACCACCCCTCCACTTT	CASSANVLPPLHF
TRBV7-2	-	-	TRBJ1-5	TGTGCCAGCAGCTTCCGGGGAGTGGGCCAGCCCCAGCATTTT	CASSFRGVGQPQHF
TRBV3-1/TRBV3-2	-	-	TRBJ2-7	TGTGCCAGCAGCCAAGATTGGAGGGGCGCAGGGGGCGAGCAGTACTTC	CASSQDWRGAGGEQYF
TRBV12-5	-	-	TRBJ1-5	TGTGCTAGCTCCCCCCGATCCACGGATCAGCCCCAGCATTTT	CASSPRSTDQPQHF
TRBV19	-	-	TRBJ1-1	TGTGCCAGTGACTTAGGGGCTGGGCGGAACACTGAAGCTTTCTTT	CASDLGAGRNTEAFF
TRBV11-2	-	-	TRBJ1-2	TGTGCCAGCAGGACCTTGGACACCGGGGGCTATGGCTACACCTTC	CASRTLDTGGYGYTF
TRBV7-9	-	-	TRBJ1-5	TGTGCCAGCAGCCCGACAGGCCAGCCCCAGCATTTT	CASSPTGQPQHF
TRBV12-5	TRBD1	-	TRBJ2-3	TGTGCTAGTGGTCCATTGAACGGACAGGCCCCGCTTACGCAGTATTTT	CASGPLNGQAPLTQYF
TRBV5-1	-	-	TRBJ2-1	TGCGCCAGCAGCGGGGGGACAGCTCCATACAATGAGCAGTTCTTC	CASSGGTAPYNEQFF
TRBV19	TRBD1	-	TRBJ2-1	TGTGCCAGTACCGTCCTAGGGGGCCTTGTTGGGAATGAGCAGTTCTTC	CASTVLGGLVGNEQFF
TRBV7-3	TRBD2	-	TRBJ2-3	TGTGCCAGCAGCTCTAGCGGGGGGGGCACAGATACGCAGTATTTT	CASSSSGGGTDTQYF
TRBV11-3	-	-	TRBJ2-2	TGTGCCAGCAGCTCACAGGAAGCGAACACCGGGGAGCTGTTTTTT	CASSSQEANTGELFF
TRBV2	-	-	TRBJ1-2	TGTGCCAGCAGCACAGGGCTCTATGGCTACACCTTC	CASSTGLYGYTF
TRBV11-2	-	-	TRBJ1-1	TGTGCCAGCGGCGCAGACAGGAACACTGAAGCTTTCTTT	CASGADRNTEAFF
TRBV24-1	TRBD2	once	TRBJ2-3	TGTGCCACCAGTGATCCCAGCGGGGGCACAGATACGCAGTATTTT	CATSDPSGGTDTQYF
TRBV6-4	TRBD1	-	TRBJ2-5	TGTGCCAGCAGAACCGGGACAGGTCAGGAGACCCAGTACTTC	CASRTGTGQETQYF
TRBV18	-	-	TRBJ2-5	TGTGCCAGCTCACCGGCCTTGGAGACCCAGTACTTC	CASSPALETQYF
TRBV12-5	-	-	TRBJ1-1	TGTGCTAGTGGTTTGCCGGTGGCTGAAGCTTTCTTT	CASGLPVAEAFF
TRBV29-1	TRBD1	-	TRBJ1-2	TGCAGCGTTGCGATAGGACAGGGTGGAGGCTACACCTTC	CSVAIGQGGGYTF